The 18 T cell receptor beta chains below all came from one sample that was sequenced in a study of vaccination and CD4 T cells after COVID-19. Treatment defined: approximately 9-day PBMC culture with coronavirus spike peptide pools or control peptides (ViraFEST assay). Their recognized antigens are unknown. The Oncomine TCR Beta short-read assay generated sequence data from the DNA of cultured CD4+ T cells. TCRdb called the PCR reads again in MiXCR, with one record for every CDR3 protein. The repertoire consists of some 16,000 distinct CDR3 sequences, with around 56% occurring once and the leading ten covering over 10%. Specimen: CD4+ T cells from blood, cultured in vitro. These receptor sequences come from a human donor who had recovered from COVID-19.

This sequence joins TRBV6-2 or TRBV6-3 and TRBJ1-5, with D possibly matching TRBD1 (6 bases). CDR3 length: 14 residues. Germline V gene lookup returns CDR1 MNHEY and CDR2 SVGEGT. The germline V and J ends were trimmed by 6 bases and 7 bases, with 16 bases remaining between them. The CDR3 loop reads CASREGGKGQPQHF. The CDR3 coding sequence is TGTGCCAGCAGAGAGGGGGGAAAGGGGCAGCCCCAGCATTTT.

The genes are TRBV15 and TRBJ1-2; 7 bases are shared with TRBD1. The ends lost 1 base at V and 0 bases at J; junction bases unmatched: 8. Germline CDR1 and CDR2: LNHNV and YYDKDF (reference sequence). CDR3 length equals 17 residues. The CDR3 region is CATSRARGTGANYGYTF. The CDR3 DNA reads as TGTGCCACCAGCAGAGCGAGGGGTACAGGGGCTAACTATGGCTACACCTTC.

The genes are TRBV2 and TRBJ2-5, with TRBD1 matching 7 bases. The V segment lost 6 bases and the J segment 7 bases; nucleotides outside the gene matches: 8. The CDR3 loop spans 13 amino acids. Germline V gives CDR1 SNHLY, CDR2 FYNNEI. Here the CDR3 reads CASRQGVEATQYF. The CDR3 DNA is TGTGCCAGCAGGCAGGGGGTTGAAGCGACCCAGTACTTC.

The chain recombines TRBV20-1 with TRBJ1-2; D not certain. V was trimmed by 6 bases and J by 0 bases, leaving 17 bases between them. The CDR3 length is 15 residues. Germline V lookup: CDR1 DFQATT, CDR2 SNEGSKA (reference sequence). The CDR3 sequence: CSAYRRASANYGYTF. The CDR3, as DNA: TGCAGTGCCTACAGACGGGCATCAGCTAACTATGGCTACACCTTC.

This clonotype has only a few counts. This chain's CDR3 is CASSLRGSTQHF. DNA of the CDR3: TGTGCCAGTAGTCTCCGTGGGTCAACCCAGCATTTT. The V and J genes are TRBV19 and TRBJ1-5, with no clear D. Germline V gene lookup returns CDR1 LNHDA and CDR2 SQIVND (reference sequence). This CDR3 is built from 12 residues. Between the trimmed V and J ends, which lost 5 bases and 11 bases, there was a span of 13 bases.

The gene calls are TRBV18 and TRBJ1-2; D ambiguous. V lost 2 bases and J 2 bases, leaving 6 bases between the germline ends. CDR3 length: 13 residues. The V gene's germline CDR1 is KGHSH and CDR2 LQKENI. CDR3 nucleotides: TGTGCCAGCTCACCAAGGGAGAACTATGGCTACACCTTC. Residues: CASSPRENYGYTF.

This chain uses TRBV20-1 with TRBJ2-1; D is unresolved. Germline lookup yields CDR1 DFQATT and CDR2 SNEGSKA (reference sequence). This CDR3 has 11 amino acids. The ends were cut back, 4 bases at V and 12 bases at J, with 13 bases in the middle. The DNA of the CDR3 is TGCAGTGCTAACAGAGGAGCAGGGCAGTTCTTC. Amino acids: CSANRGAGQFF.

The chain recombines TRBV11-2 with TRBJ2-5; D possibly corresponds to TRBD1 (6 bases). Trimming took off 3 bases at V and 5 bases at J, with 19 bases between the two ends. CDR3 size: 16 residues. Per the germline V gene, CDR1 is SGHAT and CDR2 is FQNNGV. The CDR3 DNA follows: TGTGCCAGCAGCTTGCTCCCAGTTGGGGGCTGGGAGACCCAGTACTTC. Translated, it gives CASSLLPVGGWETQYF. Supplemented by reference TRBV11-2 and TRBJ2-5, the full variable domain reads EAGVAQSPRYKIIEKRQSVAFWCNPISGHATLYWYQQILGQGPKLLIQFQNNGVVDDSQLPKDRFSAERLKGVDSTLKIQPAKLEDSAVYLCASSLLPVGGWETQYFGPGTRLLVL.

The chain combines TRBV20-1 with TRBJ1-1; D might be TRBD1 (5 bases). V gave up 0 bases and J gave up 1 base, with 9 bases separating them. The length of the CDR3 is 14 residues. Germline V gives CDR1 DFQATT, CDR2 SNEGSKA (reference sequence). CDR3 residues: CSARDNRKNTEAFF. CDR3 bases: TGCAGTGCTAGAGACAACAGGAAGAACACTGAAGCTTTCTTT.

CDR3 loop: CAIRDRVTEAFF. The CDR3 DNA sequence: TGTGCCATCAGGGACAGGGTCACTGAAGCTTTCTTT. The rearrangement links TRBV10-3 to TRBJ1-1, with TRBD1 identical over 8 bases. V lost 6 bases and J lost 4; bases outside the gene matches: 1. Germline values: CDR1 ENHRY, CDR2 SYGVKD. This CDR3 comprises 12 residues.

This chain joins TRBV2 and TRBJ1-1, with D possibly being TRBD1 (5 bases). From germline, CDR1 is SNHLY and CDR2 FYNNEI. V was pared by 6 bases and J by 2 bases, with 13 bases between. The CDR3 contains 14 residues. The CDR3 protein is CASRGDSTNTEAFF. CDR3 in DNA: TGTGCCAGCAGAGGAGACAGTACCAACACTGAAGCTTTCTTT.

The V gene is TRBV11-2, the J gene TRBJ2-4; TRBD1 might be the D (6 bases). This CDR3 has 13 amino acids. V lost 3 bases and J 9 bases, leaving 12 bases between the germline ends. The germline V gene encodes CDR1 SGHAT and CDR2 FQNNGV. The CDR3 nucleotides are TGTGCCAGCAGCTTTAGGGGGTCCGCCATTCAGTACTTC. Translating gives CASSFRGSAIQYF.

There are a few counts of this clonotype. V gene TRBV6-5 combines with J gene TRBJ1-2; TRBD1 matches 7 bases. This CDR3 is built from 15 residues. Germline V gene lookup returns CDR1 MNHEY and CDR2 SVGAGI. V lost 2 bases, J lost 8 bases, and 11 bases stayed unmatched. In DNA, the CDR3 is TGTGCCAGCAGTTACACCCGGGACAGCGGACTCGGCTACACCTTC. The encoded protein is CASSYTRDSGLGYTF.

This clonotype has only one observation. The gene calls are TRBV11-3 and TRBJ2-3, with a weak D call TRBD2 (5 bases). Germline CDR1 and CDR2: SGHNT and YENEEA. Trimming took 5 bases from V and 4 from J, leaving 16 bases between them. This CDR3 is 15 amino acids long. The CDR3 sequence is CASSRSRTGPDTQYF. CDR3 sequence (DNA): TGTGCCAGCAGCCGTTCCCGGACTGGCCCAGATACGCAGTATTTT.

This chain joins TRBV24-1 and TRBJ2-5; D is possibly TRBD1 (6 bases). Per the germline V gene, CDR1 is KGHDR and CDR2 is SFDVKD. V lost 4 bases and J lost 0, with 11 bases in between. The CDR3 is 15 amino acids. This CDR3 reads CATSDPAGDQETQYF. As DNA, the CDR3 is TGTGCCACCAGTGACCCAGCAGGGGACCAAGAGACCCAGTACTTC.

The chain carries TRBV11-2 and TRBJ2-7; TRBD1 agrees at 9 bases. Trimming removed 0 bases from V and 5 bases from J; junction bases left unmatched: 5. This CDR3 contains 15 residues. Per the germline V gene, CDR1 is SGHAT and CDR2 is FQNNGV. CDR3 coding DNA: TGTGCCAGCAGCTTAGAAGGGACAGGGAGAGACGAGCAGTACTTC. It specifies CASSLEGTGRDEQYF.

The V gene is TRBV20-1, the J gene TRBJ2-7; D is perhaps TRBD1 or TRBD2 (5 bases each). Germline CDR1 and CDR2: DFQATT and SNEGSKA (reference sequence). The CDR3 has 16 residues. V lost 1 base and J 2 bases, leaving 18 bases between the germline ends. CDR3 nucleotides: TGCAGTGCTAGAGGGATTGGGGGAAAAAGAACCTACGAGCAGTACTTC. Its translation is CSARGIGGKRTYEQYF.

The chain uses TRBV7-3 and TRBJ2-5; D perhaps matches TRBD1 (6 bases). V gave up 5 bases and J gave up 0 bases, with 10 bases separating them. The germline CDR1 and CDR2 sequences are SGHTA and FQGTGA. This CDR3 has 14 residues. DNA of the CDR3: TGTGCCAGCAGCCAGGACAGCTACCAAGAGACCCAGTACTTC. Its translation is CASSQDSYQETQYF.